Sequencing of this T cell receptor beta chain was carried out in a study of metastatic and nonmetastatic thyroid tumors. Study in general: The comparison covered peripheral blood and tumor or nodule tissue in malignant and benign thyroid patients. Study results and limitations: Significantly higher TCR beta diversity was reportedly seen in malignant thyroid tumors than benign nodules, in blood and tumor.

No patient had received any treatment before thyroid surgery. Ten or more counts support this clone. What it recognizes is unknown. The CDR3 contains 15 residues. From germline, CDR1 is SQVTM and CDR2 ANQGSEA. V dropped 2 bases and J dropped 1; count of bases not matched to a gene: 3. In the original analysis: A classifier of distant metastasis in papillary thyroid cancer was built from CDR3 differences (across clinicopathological groups). Through MiXCR, TCRdb re-clonotyped the PCR reads. TCRdb, rather than the study authors, made the V and J calls. The top ten clones hold approximately 11% of a sample with tens of thousands of clones, 25% to 30% of them seen once.

V is TRBV29-1 and J is TRBJ2-2, with TRBD1 matching over 8 bases. The sequence was collected from a male donor with papillary thyroid cancer or a benign thyroid nodule (not recorded which). Some clones in this sample may be carry-over from other donors' samples. Material: blood. CDR3: CSVEPGTGNTGELFF. The CDR3 DNA is TGCAGCGTTGAACCGGGGACAGGGAACACCGGGGAGCTGTTTTTT.